The 3 T cell receptor beta chains presented below share a single source sample, sequenced in a study of preoperative IRX-2 immunotherapy in early breast cancer. Data came from immunoSEQ multiplex PCR; TCRdb stores just in-frame clones and leaves some out. The data hold approximately 98,000 clones, with 86% observed a single time. This sample's treatment: preoperative locoregional IRX-2 cytokine immunotherapy. The sequencing here drew on tumor tissue, taken after IRX-2 immunotherapy. The source of these receptors is a human donor with breast cancer.

V is TRBV5-1 and J is TRBJ1-2; D unclear. The CDR3 is made up of 14 amino acids. In germline, CDR1 is SGHRS, CDR2 YFSETQ. With 3 bases removed from V and 3 bases from J, the gap between germline ends came to 12 bases. The CDR3 loop is CASSSADRYYGYTF. The CDR3 DNA reads as TGCGCCAGCAGCTCCGCCGACCGATACTATGGCTACACCTTC.

The V call is TRBV11-3, the J call TRBJ1-1, with 10 bases that match TRBD1. This CDR3 contains 15 residues. Per the germline V gene, CDR1 is SGHNT and CDR2 is YENEEA. Trimming removed 5 bases from V and 6 bases from J; junction bases left unmatched: 9. CDR3 protein: CASSPGQGGMAEAFF. Written as DNA, the CDR3 is TGTGCCAGCAGCCCAGGACAGGGGGGAATGGCTGAAGCTTTCTTT.

V usage is TRBV7-7 and J usage is TRBJ2-7; TRBD2 agrees at 10 bases. J lost 1 base, V lost 5 bases, and 8 bases had no gene match. CDR1 and CDR2 (germline): SSHAT, FNYEAQ (reference sequence). The CDR3 sequence is 16 residues long. This CDR3 is CASSLRLAGKSYEQYF. The CDR3 coding sequence is TGTGCCAGCAGCCTTAGACTAGCGGGTAAATCCTACGAGCAGTACTTC. The full variable domain, completed using reference TRBV7-7 and TRBJ2-7, is GAGVSQSPRYKVTKRGQDVTLRCDPISSHATLYWYQQALGQGPEFLTYFNYEAQPDKSGLPSDRFSAERPEGSISTLTIQRTEQRDSAMYRCASSLRLAGKSYEQYFGPGTRLTVT.